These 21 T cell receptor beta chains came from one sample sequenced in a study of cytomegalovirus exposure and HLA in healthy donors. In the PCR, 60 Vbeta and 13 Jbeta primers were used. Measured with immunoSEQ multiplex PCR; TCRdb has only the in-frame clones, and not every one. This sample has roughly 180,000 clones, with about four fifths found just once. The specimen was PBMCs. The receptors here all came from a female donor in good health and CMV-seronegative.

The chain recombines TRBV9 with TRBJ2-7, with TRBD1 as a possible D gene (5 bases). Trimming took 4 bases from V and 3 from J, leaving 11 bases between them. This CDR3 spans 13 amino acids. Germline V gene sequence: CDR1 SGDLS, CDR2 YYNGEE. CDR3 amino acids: CASSRRQNYEQYF. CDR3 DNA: TGTGCCAGCAGCCGCAGACAGAACTACGAGCAGTACTTC. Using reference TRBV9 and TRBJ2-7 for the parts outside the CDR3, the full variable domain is DSGVTQTPKHLITATGQRVTLRCSPRSGDLSVYWYQQSLDQGLQFLIQYYNGEERAKGNILERFSAQQFPDLHSELNLSSLELGDSALYFCASSRRQNYEQYFGPGTRLTVT.

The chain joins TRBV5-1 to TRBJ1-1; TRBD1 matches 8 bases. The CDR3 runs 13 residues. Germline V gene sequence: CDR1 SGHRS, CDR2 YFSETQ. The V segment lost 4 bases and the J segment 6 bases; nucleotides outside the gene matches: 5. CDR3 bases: TGCGCCAGCAGCGATGGACAGGGCCCTGAAGCTTTCTTT. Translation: CASSDGQGPEAFF.

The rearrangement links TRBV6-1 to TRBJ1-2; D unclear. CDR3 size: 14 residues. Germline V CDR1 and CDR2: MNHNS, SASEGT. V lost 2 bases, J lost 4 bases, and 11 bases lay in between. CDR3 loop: CASSEQRRSYGYTF. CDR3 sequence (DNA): TGTGCCAGCAGTGAACAGCGGAGATCCTATGGCTACACCTTC.

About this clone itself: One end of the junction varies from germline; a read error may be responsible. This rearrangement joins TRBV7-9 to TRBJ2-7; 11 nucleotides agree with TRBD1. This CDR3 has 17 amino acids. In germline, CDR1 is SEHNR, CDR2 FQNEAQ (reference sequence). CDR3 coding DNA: TGTTCCAGCAGCTTATGGACAGGGGGCAACCGACGGGGCGAGCAGTACTTC. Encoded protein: CSSSLWTGGNRRGEQYF.

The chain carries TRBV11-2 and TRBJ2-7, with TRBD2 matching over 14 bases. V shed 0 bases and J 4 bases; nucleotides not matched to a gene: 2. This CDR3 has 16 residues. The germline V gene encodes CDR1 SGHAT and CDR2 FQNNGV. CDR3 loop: CASSLDRTSGRYEQYF. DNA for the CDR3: TGTGCCAGCAGCTTAGATCGGACTAGCGGGAGGTACGAGCAGTACTTC.

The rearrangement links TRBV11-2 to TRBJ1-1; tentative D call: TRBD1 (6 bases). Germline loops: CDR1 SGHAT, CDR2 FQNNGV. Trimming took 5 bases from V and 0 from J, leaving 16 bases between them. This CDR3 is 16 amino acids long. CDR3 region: CASSALAGVLNTEAFF. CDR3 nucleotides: TGTGCCAGCAGCGCGTTGGCAGGGGTTTTGAACACTGAAGCTTTCTTT.

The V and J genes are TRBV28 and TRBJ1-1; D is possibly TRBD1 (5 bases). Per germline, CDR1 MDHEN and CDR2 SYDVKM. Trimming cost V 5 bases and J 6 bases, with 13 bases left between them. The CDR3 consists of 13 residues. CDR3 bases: TGTGCCAGCAGTCCCCGAGGCAGGGCTGAAGCTTTCTTT. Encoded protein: CASSPRGRAEAFF.

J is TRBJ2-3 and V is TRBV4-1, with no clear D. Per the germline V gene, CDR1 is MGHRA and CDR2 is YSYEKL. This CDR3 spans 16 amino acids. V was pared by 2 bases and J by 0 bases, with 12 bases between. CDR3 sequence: CASSQPRSASTDTQYF. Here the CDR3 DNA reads TGCGCCAGCAGCCAACCCCGGTCCGCTAGCACAGATACGCAGTATTTT.

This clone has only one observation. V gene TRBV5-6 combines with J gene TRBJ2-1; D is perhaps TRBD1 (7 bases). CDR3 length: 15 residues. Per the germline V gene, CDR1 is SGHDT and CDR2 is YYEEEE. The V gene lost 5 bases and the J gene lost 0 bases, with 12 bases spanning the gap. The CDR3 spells CASRLQGGSYNEQFF. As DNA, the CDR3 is TGTGCCAGCAGACTTCAGGGGGGCTCCTACAATGAGCAGTTCTTC. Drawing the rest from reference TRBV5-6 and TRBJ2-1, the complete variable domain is DAGVTQSPTHLIKTRGQQVTLRCSPKSGHDTVSWYQQALGQGPQFIFQYYEEEERQRGNFPDRFSGHQFPNYSSELNVNALLLGDSALYLCASRLQGGSYNEQFFGPGTRLTVL.

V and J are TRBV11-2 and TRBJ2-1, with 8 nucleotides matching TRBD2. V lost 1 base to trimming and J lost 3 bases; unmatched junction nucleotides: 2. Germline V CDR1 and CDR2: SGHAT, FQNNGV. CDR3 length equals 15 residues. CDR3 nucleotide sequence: TGTGCCAGCAGCTTAGCGGGGGGGGGCTACAATGAGCAGTTCTTC. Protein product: CASSLAGGGYNEQFF.

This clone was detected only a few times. The CDR3 region is CASSLVAGAYEQYF. CDR3 DNA sequence: TGCGCCAGCAGCTTGGTAGCAGGGGCCTACGAGCAGTACTTC. The chain is built from TRBV5-1 and TRBJ2-7, with D perhaps TRBD1 (6 bases). The germline gives CDR1 SGHRS, CDR2 YFSETQ. V lost 0 bases and J lost 2, with 9 bases in between. The CDR3 extends over 14 amino acids.

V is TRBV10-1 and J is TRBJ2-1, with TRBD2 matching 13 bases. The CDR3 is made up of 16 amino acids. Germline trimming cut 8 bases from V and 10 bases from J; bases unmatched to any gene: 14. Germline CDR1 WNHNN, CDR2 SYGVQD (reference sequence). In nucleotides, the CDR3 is TGCGCCAGCCACAGGACTAGCGGGAGACTTAACCGGGAGCAGTTCTTC. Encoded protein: CASHRTSGRLNREQFF.

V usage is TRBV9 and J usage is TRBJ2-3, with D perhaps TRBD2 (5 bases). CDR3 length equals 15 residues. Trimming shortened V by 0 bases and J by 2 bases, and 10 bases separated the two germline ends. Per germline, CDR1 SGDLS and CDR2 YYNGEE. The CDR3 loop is CASSVGTFNTDTQYF. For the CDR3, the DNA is TGTGCCAGCAGCGTAGGGACTTTCAACACAGATACGCAGTATTTT.

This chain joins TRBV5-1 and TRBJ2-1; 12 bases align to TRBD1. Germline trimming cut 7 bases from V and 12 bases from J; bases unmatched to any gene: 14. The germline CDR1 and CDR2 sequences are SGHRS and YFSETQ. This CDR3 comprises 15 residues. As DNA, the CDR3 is TGCGCCAGCTCTATAGGGACAGGGGGCGATCTAGGGCAGTTCTTC. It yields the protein CASSIGTGGDLGQFF.

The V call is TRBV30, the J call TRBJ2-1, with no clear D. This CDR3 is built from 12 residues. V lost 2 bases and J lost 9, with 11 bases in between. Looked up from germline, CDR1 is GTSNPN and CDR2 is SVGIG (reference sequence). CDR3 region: CAWSPPNGEQFF. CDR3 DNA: TGTGCCTGGAGTCCCCCTAATGGTGAGCAGTTCTTC.

DNA of the CDR3: TGTGCCAGCAGCTTAGCGCTTCAACTAGCAGTTTTTCGCGAGACGAATGAGCAGTTCTTC. It encodes CASSLALQLAVFRETNEQFF. J is TRBJ2-1 and V is TRBV7-2; weak D call: TRBD2 (6 bases). The CDR3 sequence is 20 residues long. V lost 0 bases to trimming and J lost 7 bases, with 28 bases between them. Germline V gene data show CDR1 as SGHTA and CDR2 as FQGNSA.

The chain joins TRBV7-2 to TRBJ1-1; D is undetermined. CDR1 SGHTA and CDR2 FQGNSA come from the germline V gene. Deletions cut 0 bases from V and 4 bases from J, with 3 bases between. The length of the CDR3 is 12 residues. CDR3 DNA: TGTGCCAGCAGCTTAGCCCTCACTGAAGCTTTCTTT. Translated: CASSLALTEAFF.

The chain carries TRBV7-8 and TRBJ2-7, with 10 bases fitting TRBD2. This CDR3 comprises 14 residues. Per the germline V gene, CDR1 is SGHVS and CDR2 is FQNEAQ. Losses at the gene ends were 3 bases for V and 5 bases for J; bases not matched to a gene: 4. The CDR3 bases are TGTGCCAGCAGCTTTAGCGGGGGGATGAACGAGCAGTACTTC. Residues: CASSFSGGMNEQYF. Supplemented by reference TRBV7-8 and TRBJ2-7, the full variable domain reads GAGVSQSPRYKVAKRGQDVALRCDPISGHVSLFWYQQALGQGPEFLTYFQNEAQLDKSGLPSDRFFAERPEGSVSTLKIQRTQQEDSAVYLCASSFSGGMNEQYFGPGTRLTVT.

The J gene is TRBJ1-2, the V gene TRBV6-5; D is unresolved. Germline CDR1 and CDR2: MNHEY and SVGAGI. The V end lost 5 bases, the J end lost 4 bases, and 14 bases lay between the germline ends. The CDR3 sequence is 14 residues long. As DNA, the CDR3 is TGTGCCAGCAGTCTCGGTCGGGATCCCTATGGCTACACCTTC. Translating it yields CASSLGRDPYGYTF.

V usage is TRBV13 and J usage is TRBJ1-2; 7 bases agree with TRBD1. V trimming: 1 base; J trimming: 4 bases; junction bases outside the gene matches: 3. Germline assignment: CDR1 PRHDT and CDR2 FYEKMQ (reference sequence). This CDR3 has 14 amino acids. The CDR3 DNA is TGTGCCAGCAGCTTAGCAGGGGGTAGCTATGGCTACACCTTC. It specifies CASSLAGGSYGYTF.

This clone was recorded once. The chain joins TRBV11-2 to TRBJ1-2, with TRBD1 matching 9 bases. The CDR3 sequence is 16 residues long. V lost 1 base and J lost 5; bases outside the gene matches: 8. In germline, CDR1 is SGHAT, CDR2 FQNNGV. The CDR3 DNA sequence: TGTGCCAGCAGCTTAGCCCGGGGACAGGGTTTTTATGGCTACACCTTC. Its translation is CASSLARGQGFYGYTF.